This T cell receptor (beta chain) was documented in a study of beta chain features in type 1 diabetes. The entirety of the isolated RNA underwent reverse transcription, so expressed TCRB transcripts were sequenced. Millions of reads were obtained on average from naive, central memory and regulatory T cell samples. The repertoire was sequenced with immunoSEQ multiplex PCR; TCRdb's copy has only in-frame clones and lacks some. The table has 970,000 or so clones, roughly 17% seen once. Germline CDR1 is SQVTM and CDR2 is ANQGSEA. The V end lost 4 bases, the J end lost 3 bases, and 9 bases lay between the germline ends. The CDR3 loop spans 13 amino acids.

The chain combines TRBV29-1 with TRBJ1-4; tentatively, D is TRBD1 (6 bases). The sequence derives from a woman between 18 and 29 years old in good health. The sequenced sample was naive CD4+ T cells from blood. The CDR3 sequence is CSVGRGSNEKLFF. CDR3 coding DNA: TGCAGCGTTGGGAGGGGGTCTAATGAAAAACTGTTTTTT.